The present T cell receptor beta chain was sequenced within a study of CD8 T cell repertoires and HIV-1 epitope variants. Study in general: Each of Twenty-five Gag and Nef epitope peptides stimulated a separate culture. Control wells had CMV/EBV/flu peptides, negative Ebola AY9, or no peptide. Cultures ran roughly ten days, with IL-2, IL-7 and IL-15 added on days 3 and 7. Findings of the study overall: Of roughly nine antigen-specific beta clonotypes, more than 5 appeared to cross-react with escape variants.

The protocol was immunoSEQ multiplex PCR, while the TCRdb copy is restricted to in-frame clones and leaves out a portion. Of approximately 90,000 clones in the sample, roughly four fifths were seen once. This clone has ten or more counts. Its antigen is still unknown. The V end lost 6 bases, the J end lost 4 bases, and 10 bases lay between the germline ends. CDR1 and CDR2 from the germline V gene are MNHEY and SVGAGI. CDR3 length: 12 residues. This receptor was identified in a male donor with HIV. The rearrangement links TRBV6-5 to TRBJ2-7; D is perhaps TRBD2 (5 bases). Sequencing was performed on uncultured baseline CD8+ T cells from peripheral blood mononuclear cells (PBMCs). The CDR3 protein is CASRRPGYEQYF. CDR3 in DNA: TGTGCCAGCAGAAGACCGGGGTACGAGCAGTACTTC.